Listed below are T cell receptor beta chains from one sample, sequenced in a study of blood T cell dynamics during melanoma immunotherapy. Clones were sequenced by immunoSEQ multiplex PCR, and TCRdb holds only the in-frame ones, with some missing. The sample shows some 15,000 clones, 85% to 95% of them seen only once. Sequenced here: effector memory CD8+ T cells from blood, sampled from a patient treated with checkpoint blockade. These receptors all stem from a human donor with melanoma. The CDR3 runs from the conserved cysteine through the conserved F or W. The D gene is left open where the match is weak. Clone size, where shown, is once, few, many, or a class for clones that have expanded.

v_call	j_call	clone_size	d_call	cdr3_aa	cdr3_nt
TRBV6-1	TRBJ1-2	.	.	CASSERPAPYGYTF	TGTGCCAGCAGTGAAAGGCCCGCCCCCTATGGCTACACCTTC
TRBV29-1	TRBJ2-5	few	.	CSVAETQYF	TGCAGCGTTGCCGAGACCCAGTACTTC
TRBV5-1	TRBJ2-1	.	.	CASSLDEYNEQFF	TGCGCCAGCAGCTTGGACGAGTACAATGAGCAGTTCTTC
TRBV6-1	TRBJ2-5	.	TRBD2	CASTRLAREQETQYF	TGTGCCAGCACCCGACTAGCGCGAGAGCAAGAGACCCAGTACTTC
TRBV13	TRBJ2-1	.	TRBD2	CASSSRTSGHYNEQFF	TGTGCCAGCAGCTCAAGGACTAGCGGACACTACAATGAGCAGTTCTTC
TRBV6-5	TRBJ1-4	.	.	CASSQATNEKLFF	TGTGCCAGCTCCCAGGCAACTAATGAAAAACTGTTTTTT
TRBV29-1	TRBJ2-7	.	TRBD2	CSVEGGRYEQYF	TGCAGCGTTGAGGGCGGGAGATACGAGCAGTACTTC
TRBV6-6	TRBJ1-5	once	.	CAVRGGNNQPQHF	TGTGCCGTAAGAGGGGGAAATAATCAGCCCCAGCATTTT
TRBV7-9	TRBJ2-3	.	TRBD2	CASSLATSGSTDTQYF	TGTGCCAGCAGCTTAGCGACTAGCGGGAGCACAGATACGCAGTATTTT
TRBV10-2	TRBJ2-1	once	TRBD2	CASRGRGSTGAREQFF	TGCGCCAGCAGGGGGAGGGGCAGTACTGGGGCCAGGGAGCAGTTCTTC
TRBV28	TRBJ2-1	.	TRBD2	CASSLQRGYGDEQFF	TGTGCCAGCAGTTTACAGCGGGGGTACGGCGATGAGCAGTTCTTC
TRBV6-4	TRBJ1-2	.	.	CASSDKNYGYTF	TGTGCCAGCAGTGACAAGAACTATGGCTACACCTTC
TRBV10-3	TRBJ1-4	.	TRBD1	CAISDRGNEKLFF	TGTGCCATTTCTGACAGGGGCAATGAAAAACTGTTTTTT
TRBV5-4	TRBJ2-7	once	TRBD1	CASSPGTGVAEQYF	TGTGCCAGCAGCCCAGGGACAGGGGTGGCCGAGCAGTACTTC
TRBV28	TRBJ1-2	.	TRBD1	CASSDGTAYGYTF	TGTGCCAGCAGTGACGGGACAGCCTATGGCTACACCTTC
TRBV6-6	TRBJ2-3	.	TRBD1	CASSDRGRRIDTQYF	TGTGCCAGCAGCGACAGGGGGCGCCGGATAGATACGCAGTATTTT
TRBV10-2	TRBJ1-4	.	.	CASSEASSNEKLFF	TGCGCCAGCAGTGAGGCCAGCTCTAATGAAAAACTGTTTTTT
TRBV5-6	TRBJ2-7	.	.	CASSFSEGLRYEQYF	TGTGCCAGCAGCTTTTCCGAAGGGCTAAGGTACGAGCAGTACTTC